What follows describes a single T cell receptor (beta chain). In this sample, this clone turned up a few times. Its target antigen remains unknown. No much larger clonotype is one base removed from it; base qualities were not supplied. The trial excluded patients who had a history of autoimmune disease or were on systemic immunosuppression. Peripheral blood for TCR sequencing was collected from all dose cohorts at baseline, on cycle 4 day 1, and on cycle 7 day 1. Samples came from an open-label, multicenter, first-in-human phase I dose-escalation trial of ivuxolimab. The trial enrolled adults with locally advanced or metastatic head and neck squamous cell, hepatocellular, melanoma or renal cell carcinoma. Before TCR sequencing, CD4+ T cells and CD8+ T cells were sorted from peripheral blood as separate populations. To sequence the TCRbeta CDR3 region, genomic DNA was isolated from the sorted cells. The immunoSEQ Assay was used for sequencing of TCRbeta CDR3 regions. Sourced from immuneACCESS, this table was stored by TCRdb with only in-frame sequences that have V and J called. A share of the clones is absent; for the studies checked, an unresolved V gene accounts for under half, and the remainder has no known explanation. The sample data list 35,000 to 40,000 clones, and almost 85% of these were observed just once. Of the sample, 1.9% falls within the top ten clones.

This record comes from a study of OX40 agonist ivuxolimab in advanced cancers. Turning to the overall study: Ivuxolimab was a fully human IgG2 agonistic monoclonal antibody targeting the costimulatory receptor OX40 (CD134). Intravenous ivuxolimab was administered to patients every 2 weeks at six dose levels: 0.01, 0.1, 0.3, 1.5, 3 and 10 mg/kg. Of the 50 or so patients in dose escalation, about 20 had hepatocellular carcinoma, some 15 had melanoma, 9 had renal cell carcinoma and 9 had head and neck cancer. In the dose-escalation cohort, about four fifths of patients were male, and the mean age was roughly 56 years with a range of roughly 23 to 79. Prior anti-PD-1, anti-PD-L1 or anti-CTLA-4 therapy was permitted, and checkpoint inhibitors had been received by 40% to 50% of dose-escalation patients. Partial responses occurred in three dose-escalation patients: two with cutaneous melanoma and one with hepatocellular carcinoma. The point of sequencing TCRbeta in the periphery was to test whether ivuxolimab changed TCR sequence diversity and drove clonal T-cell expansion. The monotherapy dose-escalation portion (N ≈ 55 patients) of the phase I ivuxolimab trial is reported in the paper. What the work shows at the level of the full study, not this receptor alone: In the 0.1-3.0 mg/kg groups, partial responders were among the patients with the lowest normalized peripheral clonal expansion, particularly in CD8+ T cells. Low levels of normalized T-cell clonal expansion were also seen in some patients who did not respond. After ivuxolimab, more expanded clones were found on average in CD8+ T cells than in CD4+ T cells. At doses from 0.1 to 3.0 mg/kg, clonal expansion was seen in both CD4+ and CD8+ blood T cells between baseline and week 6. The antigen specificity of the peripheral T cells that underwent clonal expansion was not determined.

The sample was CD4+ or CD8+ T cells sorted from blood, taken in a trial of the OX40 agonist ivuxolimab. The clonotype originates from an adult with an advanced solid tumor such as melanoma, head and neck, liver or kidney cancer.

The bases read TGTGCCAGCAGCTTAAGTTTGCTGAACACTGAAGCTTTCTTT. Translated, this is CASSLSLLNTEAFF. The chain is made from TRBV7-9 and TRBJ1-1; the D gene identity is not certain. Reading from cysteine to phenylalanine, the CDR3 counts 14 amino acids. Of all the DNA, just the CDR3 is kept, 42 bases in frame from base 1. V loses 2 bases, J loses 0 bases, and the germline ends lie 7 bases apart. Taken from the germline V gene (reference sequence), the CDR1 and CDR2 loops are SEHNR and FQNEAQ. With the portions outside the CDR3 filled from the reference TRBV7-9 and TRBJ1-1 genes, the complete variable region becomes DTGVSQNPRHKITKRGQNVTFRCDPISEHNRLYWYRQTLGQGPEFLTYFQNEAQLEKSRLLSDRFSAERPKGSFSTLEIQRTEQGDSAMYLCASSLSLLNTEAFFGQGTRLTVV.